This TCR beta chain is drawn from a study of blood T cell repertoires in COVID-19 (dated by TCRdb to 2020 to 2021). Regarding the study in general: The collaborator samples originated in the United States, Italy and Spain and spanned the acute and convalescent phases of COVID-19. Sample metadata almost always included a de-identified subject ID, COVID-19 status, age in years and sex. Subjects who had been exposed to COVID-19, were actively infected with it, or had recovered from it provided the deeply sampled blood TCRbeta repertoires that made up the dataset. A freely available public database, intended as a resource for researchers studying the immune response to SARS-CoV-2, is where the repertoires were released. Samples were obtained from the ongoing ImmuneRACE study (first 160 participants) and from over 1,000 subjects provided by 6 global collaborators. Where available, HLA class I and class II types were obtained from metadata supplied by the sample provider rather than from assay-based typing. The prospective study material was composed of cDNA or gDNA derived from T cells, B-cell-depleted T cells, or PBMCs.

TCRbeta CDR3 regions were amplified from genomic DNA using the immunoSEQ Assay, a bias-controlled multiplex PCR. The original methods were these. The number of nucleated cells in each sample was estimated by amplification of reference gene primers within the assay. To quantify the absolute abundance of each unique TCRbeta CDR3 rearrangement, sequence reads were collapsed and filtered. Productive Simpson clonality was computed per sample as the square root of Simpson's diversity index over productive rearrangements. TCRdb's version of the immuneACCESS table is confined to in-frame rearrangements and falls short of the full clone set. An unresolved V gene accounts for under half of the shortfall where checked; the remainder is of unknown origin. V and J calls plus clone size are reproduced from that table; the DNA served to infer D and trimming. This sample has a few hundred thousand clones in its table, and about nine tenths of those were observed once. The ten largest make up 1.5% to 2% of the sample.

CDR1 and CDR2 (LGHNT, FRNRAP) derive from the germline V gene. Its CDR3 holds 13 amino acids, cysteine through phenylalanine. Just CDR3 DNA is preserved here, 39 bases in frame from base 1. V and J lose 0 bases and 9 bases, and a span of 6 bases separates them. With regard to this clone: No cognate antigen has been identified for it. One base away there is no much larger clone; base qualities are not given.

One collaborating source in Seattle enrolled patients while the patients were actively infected and followed the patients over time throughout the course of disease. The collaborating institutions used their own protocols to collect whole blood in K2EDTA tubes. For TCRbeta analysis, collaborators shipped samples in one of three forms: frozen whole blood, isolated PBMCs, or DNA extracted from either of those sample types. What the authors observed across the whole study: How much clinical and demographic metadata was included differed by source and by participant, and the metadata was provided uncurated.

Recombination connected TRBV12-5 to TRBJ1-6; the D gene is not confidently resolved. The clonotype originates from a woman aged 25 to 39 with COVID-19, enrolled during active disease. Sequenced input: peripheral blood. The base sequence is TGTGCTAGTGGTTTGGTACATGCTTCACCCCTCCACTTT. This translates into CASGLVHASPLHF.